This paragraph reports one T cell receptor (beta chain). Produced via immunoSEQ multiplex PCR; TCRdb's table is partial and in-frame only. The sample lists fewer than 90,000 clones; over 90% were seen once. The data were taken from a study of technical replicates of blood from several donors. Trimming cost V 4 bases and J 4 bases, with 24 bases left between them. Germline V gene data show CDR1 as SGHDT and CDR2 as YYEEEE. The CDR3 has 18 residues. The gene calls are TRBV5-6 and TRBJ1-5; D possibly corresponds to TRBD1 (5 bases). This receptor was taken from a human donor in good health. The sequencing input was T cells isolated from PBMCs. CDR3 loop: CASSPDYPMGGENQPQHF. CDR3 nucleotides: TGTGCCAGCAGCCCGGACTACCCCATGGGGGGGGAGAATCAGCCCCAGCATTTT.